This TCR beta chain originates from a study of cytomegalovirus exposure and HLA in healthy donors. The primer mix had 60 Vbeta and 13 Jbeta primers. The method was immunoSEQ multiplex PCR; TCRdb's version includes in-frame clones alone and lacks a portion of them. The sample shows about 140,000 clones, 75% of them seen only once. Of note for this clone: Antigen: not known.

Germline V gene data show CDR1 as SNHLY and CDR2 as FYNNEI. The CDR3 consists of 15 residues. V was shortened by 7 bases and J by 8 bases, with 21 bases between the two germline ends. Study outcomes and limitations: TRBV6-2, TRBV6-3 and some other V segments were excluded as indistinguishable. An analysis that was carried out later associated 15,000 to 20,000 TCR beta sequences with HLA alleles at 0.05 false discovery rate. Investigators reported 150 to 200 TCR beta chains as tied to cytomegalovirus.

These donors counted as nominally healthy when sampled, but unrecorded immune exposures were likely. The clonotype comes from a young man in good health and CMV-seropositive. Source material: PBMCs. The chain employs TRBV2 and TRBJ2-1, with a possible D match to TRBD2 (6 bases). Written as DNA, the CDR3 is TGTGCCAGCACCAGAAAGCGGCCTAGCGAGTATGAGCAGTTCTTC. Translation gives CASTRKRPSEYEQFF. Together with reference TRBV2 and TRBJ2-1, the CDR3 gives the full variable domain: EPEVTQTPSHQVTQMGQEVILRCVPISNHLYFYWYRQILGQKVEFLVSFYNNEISEKSEIFDDQFSVERPDGSNFTLKIRSTKLEDSAMYFCASTRKRPSEYEQFFGPGTRLTVL.